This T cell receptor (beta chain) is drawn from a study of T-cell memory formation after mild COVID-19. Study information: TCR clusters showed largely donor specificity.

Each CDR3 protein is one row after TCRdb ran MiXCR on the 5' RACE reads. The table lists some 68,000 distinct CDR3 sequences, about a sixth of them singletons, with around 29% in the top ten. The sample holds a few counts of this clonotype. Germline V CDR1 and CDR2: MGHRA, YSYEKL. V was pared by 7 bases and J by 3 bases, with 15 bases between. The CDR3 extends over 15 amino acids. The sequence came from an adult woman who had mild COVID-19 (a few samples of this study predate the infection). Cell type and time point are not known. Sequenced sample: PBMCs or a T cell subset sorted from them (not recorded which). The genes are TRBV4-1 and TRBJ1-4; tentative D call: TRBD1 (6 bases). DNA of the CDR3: TGCGCCAGCACCTACAGGGTTGGGTCTAATGAAAAACTGTTTTTT. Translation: CASTYRVGSNEKLFF.